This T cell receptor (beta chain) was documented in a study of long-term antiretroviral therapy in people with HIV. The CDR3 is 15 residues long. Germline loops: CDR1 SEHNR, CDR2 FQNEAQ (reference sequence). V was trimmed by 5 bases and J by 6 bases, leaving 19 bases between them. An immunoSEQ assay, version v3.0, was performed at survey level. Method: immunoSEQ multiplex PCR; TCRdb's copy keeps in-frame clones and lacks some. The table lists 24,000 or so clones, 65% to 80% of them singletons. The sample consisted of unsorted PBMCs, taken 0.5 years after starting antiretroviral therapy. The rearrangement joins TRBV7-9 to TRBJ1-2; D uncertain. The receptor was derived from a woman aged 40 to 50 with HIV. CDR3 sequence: CASSRNYITTDGYTF. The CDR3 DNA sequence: TGTGCCAGCAGCCGCAATTATATAACGACGGATGGCTACACCTTC.